This T cell receptor beta chain appears in the sequencing data of a study of STAT3 mutations in large granular lymphocyte leukemia (dated by TCRdb to about 2019). For context, the study as a whole: In roughly half of the longitudinally sequenced T-LGLL patients, canonical activating STAT3 mutations were detected. From an initial cohort of approximately 190 LGL patients, 15 to 20 representative T-LGLL cases were picked for longitudinal TCRbeta and STAT3 sequencing. As controls within the study, a couple of patients with natural killer LGL leukemia were also sequenced longitudinally. Serial deep sequencing of TCRbeta CDR3 and STAT3 was performed in patients with T-cell large granular lymphocyte leukemia to reconstruct clonal hierarchy and dynamics. One or more immunosuppressive therapy regimens were given to more than half of T-LGLL patients, and hematologic response was seen in around two fifths of the treated patients. On average, sequencing was done at approximately 4.2 time points per patient, with the number of samplings ranging from 2 to 8. The full study reports these points: All T-LGLL patients had at least one immunodominant TCRbeta clonotype, and roughly half had multiple immunodominant subclonotypes. Because no samples were available when a clone first appeared, clonal expansion was inferred from samplings taken at other points. In about 35% of the 18 patients, TCR clonotype switching occurred after therapy, and every newly emerging clone was STAT3 wild type. Linking therapy response to changes in TCR clonal burden was complicated by variable intervals between samplings and by differing treatment regimens. Because codominant clonotypes persisted in some patients, a small but highly pathogenic clone may have been missed. The burden of the dominant TCR clone was higher than the STAT3 mutant burden in several patients, which suggests that the STAT3 mutation arose secondarily inside a clone that had already expanded.

In regard to this clone: It lacks a known antigen. Per-base quality was not reported, and no clone a single base away is much larger than it.

TCRbeta libraries were sequenced on an Illumina MiSeq, averaging approximately 41,000 productive templates per sample. Multiplex PCR amplification was used to generate TCRbeta CDR3 libraries with the immunoSEQ assay. Per the original workflow: Repertoire diversity was calculated as previously defined, with values near 0 taken to indicate extremely monoclonal samples. What TCRdb holds here is the immuneACCESS table cut down to in-frame rearrangements. Part of the clones is not present; checked against another copy, under half of the missing clones reflect an unresolved V gene, and the others are unexplained. D and trimming come from the DNA, and the V and J calls and clone size come from that table. Across this sample there are roughly 46,000 clones, with about 81% seen only once. The ten largest clonotypes hold less than 0.55% of the sample. The same DNA, extracted from blood mononuclear cells, served for both TCR sequencing and STAT3 sequencing.

From V the trimming removes 0 bases and from J it removes 6 bases, while the gene matches leave 6 bases of the junction unaccounted for. The CDR3 runs 16 amino acids, cysteine and phenylalanine included. Only CDR3 DNA remains: 48 bases, in frame from the first base. CDR1 and CDR2 were assigned from the germline V gene (reference sequence) as SEHNR and FQNEAQ. The V gene is TRBV7-9 and the J gene is TRBJ2-2, with 8 bases in between that match TRBD2. The specimen sequenced was PBMCs. The source of this sequence is a human donor with T large granular lymphocyte leukemia. Some clones in this sample may be carry-over from other donors' samples. The CDR3 sequence is CASSLALGLAAGELFF. The DNA sequence is as follows: TGTGCCAGCAGCTTAGCTCTTGGACTAGCCGCCGGGGAGCTGTTTTTT.